This T cell receptor beta chain is from a study of cytomegalovirus exposure and HLA in healthy donors. PCR primers comprised 60 Vbeta and 13 Jbeta primers. TCRdb keeps only in-frame clones here, not all; method: immunoSEQ multiplex PCR. The sample holds 100,000 to 150,000 clones, less than 85% seen once. Study-wide findings and caveats: There was a cluster of highly shared sequence variants that was likely a sequencing artifact. Associated with HLA alleles at 0.05 false discovery rate in a later analysis were around 17,000 TCR beta sequences. Among CMV-associated TCR beta chains, most appeared HLA-restricted in a later analysis. The study designated roughly 160 TCR beta chains cytomegalovirus-associated.

The V gene's germline CDR1 is SGHAT and CDR2 FQNNGV. J lost 1 base, V lost 10 bases, and 11 bases had no gene match. The CDR3 has 15 residues. In regard to this clone: Its target is not known.

The chain employs TRBV11-2 and TRBJ2-7; 9 nucleotides agree with TRBD2. Material for sequencing was PBMCs. The receptor comes from a female donor in good health and CMV-seronegative. The CDR3: CATGKTSGASYEQYF. CDR3 nucleotide sequence: TGTGCCACGGGAAAGACTAGCGGAGCTTCCTACGAGCAGTACTTC.